This T cell receptor (beta chain) was sequenced in a study of blood T cell repertoires in COVID-19. Study-level background: There were acute and convalescent COVID-19 samples, and they came from the United States, Italy and Spain. T cells, B-cell-depleted T cells, or PBMCs supplied cDNA or gDNA.

Looked up from germline, CDR1 is SGHRS and CDR2 is YFSETQ. The CDR3 length is 14 residues. J lost 4 bases, V lost 4 bases, and 7 bases had no gene match. Per the original methods: Nucleated cell counts were estimated from reference gene primer amplification. Using immunoSEQ multiplex PCR, the repertoire was profiled, and TCRdb retains in-frame clones only, with some absent. The V and J calls and clone size come from that table; D and trimming were worked out from the DNA. The sample shows roughly 85,000 clones, under 85% of them seen only once. This TCR derives from a human donor in a cohort sampled during active COVID-19. Source material: peripheral blood. The chain is built from TRBV5-1 and TRBJ1-2; 7 bases are a match to TRBD1. The CDR3 DNA reads as TGCGCCAGCAGCCATCGACAGGGTGCCTATGGCTACACCTTC. Translating gives CASSHRQGAYGYTF.